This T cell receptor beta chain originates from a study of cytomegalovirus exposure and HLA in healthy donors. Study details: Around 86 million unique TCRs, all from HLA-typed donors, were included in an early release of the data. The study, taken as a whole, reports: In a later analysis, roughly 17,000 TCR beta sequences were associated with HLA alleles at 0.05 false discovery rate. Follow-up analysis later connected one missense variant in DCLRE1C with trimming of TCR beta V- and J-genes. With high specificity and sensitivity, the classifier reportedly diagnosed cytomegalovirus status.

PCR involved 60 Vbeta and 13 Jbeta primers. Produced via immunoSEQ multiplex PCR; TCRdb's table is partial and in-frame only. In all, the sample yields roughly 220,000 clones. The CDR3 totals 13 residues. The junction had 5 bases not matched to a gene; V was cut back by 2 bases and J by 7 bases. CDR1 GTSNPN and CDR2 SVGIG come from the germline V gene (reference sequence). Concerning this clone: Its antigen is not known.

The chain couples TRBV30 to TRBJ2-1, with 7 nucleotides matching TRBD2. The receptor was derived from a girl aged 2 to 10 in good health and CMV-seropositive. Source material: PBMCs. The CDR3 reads CAWSRGLINEQFF. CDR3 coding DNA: TGTGCCTGGAGTAGGGGACTAATAAATGAGCAGTTCTTC.